The subject of this entry is one T cell receptor (beta chain). Its antigen is still unknown. It has no much larger one-base neighbor in the sample; base qualities were not kept. The CDR3 measures 13 amino acids from cysteine to phenylalanine. CDR3 DNA only is kept here, 39 bases in frame from base 1. Trimming accounts for 3 bases at V and 15 bases at J, while the number of junction bases matched to no gene is 8. For CDR1 and CDR2, the germline V gene (reference sequence) lists LGHDT and YNNKEL. The library was made by RT-PCR. These reads were obtained on a NextSeq 550. TCRdb redid the processing of the public reads, applying fastp at Q25 and MiXCR, and retained in-frame beta chains. Identical CDR3 protein sequences are pooled into one entry, listed with their most common genes and DNA. Within this sample are 150,000 to 250,000 distinct CDR3 sequences, with roughly 40% of them counted one time only. Of the sample, about 35% is held by the ten largest clones.

This specimen comes from a study of patients and donors after allogeneic stem cell transplantation (TCRdb year 2020). The origin of this receptor is a human donor who was either an allogeneic HSCT recipient or a stem cell or donor lymphocyte infusion donor (not recorded which). It is not recorded whose cells these are; they may come from a transplant donor. In this chain, TRBV3-1 is recombined with TRBJ1-6; 7 middle bases align to TRBD1. Sequences were obtained from blood, either unsorted or a sorted T cell fraction (not recorded which). The CDR3 here reads CASSHRGLSLLHF. The DNA sequence reads TGTGCCAGCAGCCATAGGGGGCTGAGCCTCCTCCACTTT.